This is a list of T cell receptor beta chains from one sample in a study of blood T cell repertoires in COVID-19. TCRdb keeps only in-frame clones here, not all; method: immunoSEQ multiplex PCR. The table records under 85,000 clones, roughly four fifths of them present only once. Sequencing input: peripheral blood. The receptor set was obtained from a man aged 25-45 years with COVID-19, enrolled during active disease. CDR3s leave out the opening cysteine and the closing phenylalanine or tryptophan.

CDR3 protein: ASSSSGDTQY; V gene: TRBV19; J gene: TRBJ2-3
CDR3 protein: ASSPNRGAGGYT; V gene: TRBV18; J gene: TRBJ1-2
CDR3 protein: ASSLSGQGTPLAYEQY; V gene: TRBV28; J gene: TRBJ2-7
CDR3 protein: ASGRFQY; V gene: TRBV10-1; J gene: TRBJ2-7
CDR3 protein: ASSSLFLTGKDLDQPQH; V gene: TRBV28; J gene: TRBJ1-5
CDR3 protein: ASRSDRGLGETQY; V gene: TRBV2; J gene: TRBJ2-5
CDR3 protein: ASGTGVGGYT; V gene: TRBV12-3/TRBV12-4; J gene: TRBJ1-2
CDR3 protein: ASSLRRGGLPLGETQY; V gene: TRBV7-9; J gene: TRBJ2-5
CDR3 protein: ARGTEGSRNTEAF; V gene: TRBV30; J gene: TRBJ1-1
CDR3 protein: ASSPGQSNEKLF; V gene: TRBV5-5; J gene: TRBJ1-4
CDR3 protein: ASSLAEETQY; V gene: TRBV2; J gene: TRBJ2-5
CDR3 protein: ASSVGLPGQGTGTQY; V gene: TRBV9; J gene: TRBJ2-5
CDR3 protein: SVGGSGELF; V gene: TRBV29-1; J gene: TRBJ2-2
CDR3 protein: AISGGSTEAF; V gene: TRBV10-3; J gene: TRBJ1-1
CDR3 protein: ASSSQRQSTDTQY; V gene: TRBV7-9; J gene: TRBJ2-3
CDR3 protein: ASGWTGDIYNEQF; V gene: TRBV12-5; J gene: TRBJ2-1
CDR3 protein: ASLDSSYNSPLH; V gene: TRBV28; J gene: TRBJ1-6
CDR3 protein: ASSLEGRVGEQY; V gene: TRBV5-1; J gene: TRBJ2-7
CDR3 protein: ASSKGLAAKGETQY; V gene: TRBV4-1; J gene: TRBJ2-5
CDR3 protein: ASSFQRVVSPLH; V gene: TRBV28; J gene: TRBJ1-6
CDR3 protein: ASSISGGRDGYT; V gene: TRBV19; J gene: TRBJ1-2
CDR3 protein: ASSARVAGVPEQF; V gene: TRBV7-6; J gene: TRBJ2-1
CDR3 protein: ASSPYKVTSFLEQF; V gene: TRBV5-1; J gene: TRBJ2-1
CDR3 protein: ASSWRGLTEAF; V gene: TRBV6-2/TRBV6-3; J gene: TRBJ1-1
CDR3 protein: ASSRTTSYEQY; V gene: TRBV3-1/TRBV3-2; J gene: TRBJ2-7
CDR3 protein: ASSEEGYT; V gene: TRBV28; J gene: TRBJ1-2
CDR3 protein: ASSLEGRNTEAF; V gene: TRBV11-2; J gene: TRBJ1-1
CDR3 protein: ASSRDSALFSEQY; V gene: TRBV5-8; J gene: TRBJ2-7
CDR3 protein: ASSLLDRPAGYQETQY; V gene: TRBV14; J gene: TRBJ2-5
CDR3 protein: ASSFGRQSGELF; V gene: TRBV5-6; J gene: TRBJ2-2
CDR3 protein: ASSSTGGRGDTQY; V gene: TRBV28; J gene: TRBJ2-3
CDR3 protein: ASSVGAGTGELF; V gene: TRBV5-1; J gene: TRBJ2-2
CDR3 protein: ASSLTGSEAF; V gene: TRBV7-9; J gene: TRBJ1-1
CDR3 protein: ASSLDGGGGDYGYT; V gene: TRBV11-2; J gene: TRBJ1-2
CDR3 protein: ASSLGLAWSYEQY; V gene: TRBV7-6; J gene: TRBJ2-7
CDR3 protein: ASSLSRGTGNSEQY; V gene: TRBV27; J gene: TRBJ2-7
CDR3 protein: ASSGQGYGNTIY; V gene: TRBV9; J gene: TRBJ1-3
CDR3 protein: ASSAYPEVDTQY; V gene: TRBV6-4; J gene: TRBJ2-3
CDR3 protein: ASSVEMSPRAF; V gene: TRBV9; J gene: TRBJ1-1